Listed here is a single T cell receptor beta chain. TCRdb re-called the 5' RACE reads with MiXCR, one entry per CDR3 protein. The sample records 50,000 to 65,000 distinct CDR3 sequences, more than 8.5% being singletons. This specimen belongs to a study of early T cells in non-severe SARS-CoV-2 infection. The receptor was isolated from an adult who was a healthcare worker with PCR-confirmed SARS-CoV-2 infection or an uninfected control (not recorded which). Source material: whole blood.

The CDR3 sequence: CASSPNRTPPALHF. The CDR3 nucleotides are TGTGCCAGCAGCCCCAACCGAACACCTCCCGCCCTCCACTTT. This chain uses TRBV7-2 with TRBJ1-6; D is unclear. The germline gives CDR1 SGHTA, CDR2 FQGNSA. The length of the CDR3 is 14 residues. Trimming shortened V by 5 bases and J by 14 bases, and 19 bases separated the two germline ends.